Here is one TCR beta chain with its context. This clonotype has at least ten counts. What antigen it recognizes has not been identified. Germline is not matched at one junction end, which may reflect a read error. The iRepertoire nested amplicon-rescue multiplex PCR (arm-PCR) platform was used to amplify TCR alpha and beta CDR3 regions from RNA. The input for one-step reverse transcription and amplification was about 85-400 ng of either tissue mRNA or PBMC total RNA. Following bead purification, Illumina adapters were added by a secondary multiplex PCR, and libraries between 200 and 400 bp were gel-purified. Internal 6-nucleotide barcodes were carried by the libraries and were used for demultiplexing. The libraries were sequenced on an Illumina MiSeq using 2x220 or 2x250 nucleotide paired-end reads. On the study's bioinformatics: Paired reads were merged using FLASH 1.2.11 and were aligned to the GRCh37 human genome using BWA-MEM, after which TRA and TRB reads were extracted. An IMGT-derived reference of cassette sequences and CDR3 motifs, with pseudogenes included, was used for V and J assignment. Three-frame translation of reads was performed, and productive CDR3s were defined as those with a C...FGXG motif and no stop codons. Clonotypes were defined as unique combinations of V-J cassette pair and CDR3 amino acid sequence. Filtering of reads was based on Hamming distance, with the threshold set by the sequence error rate of each sample in mapped regions. TCRdb reprocessed the public reads (quality trimming at Q25 with fastp, clone calling with MiXCR) and kept in-frame beta chains. Rows are combined by CDR3 protein, so each entry shows the most common genes and DNA. The V and J calls were determined by TCRdb, not by the authors. This sample lists more than 85,000 distinct CDR3 sequences; 20% to 25% were detected once. The ten largest clonotypes hold 35% of the sample.

This sample is part of a study of glioma-infiltrating T cells (dated by TCRdb to the mid-2010s). General notes on the study: Glioma tissue, non-neoplastic brain tissue and matched peripheral blood mononuclear cells were used as sources from which TCR alpha- and beta-chain repertoires were sequenced. To measure how far tissue and blood T-cell populations diverged, each tissue-infiltrating repertoire was compared against the peripheral blood repertoire of the same patient. The paired cohort comprised three low-grade glioma patients, 8 or 9 primary glioblastoma patients and three non-glioma patients contributing non-neoplastic brain tissue.

Including the terminal cysteine and phenylalanine, the CDR3 comprises 13 residues. The retained sequence is limited to the CDR3, 39 bases, with the frame set at the first base. CDR1 and CDR2, looked up from the germline V gene, are MNHNS and SASEGT. Results and caveats for the whole study, not just this receptor: Very few CDR3 sequences were found to be shared between tissue and blood, and this scarcity was attributed to high CDR3 diversity and limited sampling. VJ-independent divergence between tissue and blood was lower than expected in non-neoplastic patients but higher than expected in all gliomas, particularly low-grade gliomas. The group comparisons were based on small numbers of patients: three non-neoplastic, three low-grade glioma and seven to nine glioblastoma patients.

The sequence joins TRBV6-1 to TRBJ1-1, with TRBD1 tentatively as D gene (5 bases match). Sequenced input: glioma tissue, nonneoplastic brain tissue, or PBMCs (not recorded which). The sequence was collected from a human donor with low-grade glioma or glioblastoma, undergoing nonglioma brain surgery, or in good health (not recorded which). Here is the DNA: TGTGCCAGCAGTCACCAGGGCACCACTGAAGCGCTCTTT. Translated, it gives CASSHQGTTEALF.